This T cell receptor beta chain is from a study of shared clonotypes between healthy human individuals. Broader study findings: The naive CD4 repertoires of a handful of donors were compared, and roughly 5.1% of clonotypes were shared.

Selected positively for CCR7 and CD45RO-negative, naive CD8 cells excluded terminally differentiated effector memory CD45RA+ cells. Germline-derived CDR1 and CDR2 are SNHLY and FYNNEI. The CDR3 totals 15 residues. Trimming at V came to 1 base and at J to 4 bases, leaving 6 bases not matched to a gene. Replicate PCRs from sorted subsets contained approximately 200 ng DNA, which is 29,000 or so T cell genomes. The method was immunoSEQ multiplex PCR; TCRdb's version includes in-frame clones alone and lacks a portion of them. The data show roughly 2 million clones, with 85% to 95% seen just once and around 1.1% held by the top ten. This clone was observed once. Antigen: not known. In the same sample, other DNA sequences code for this CDR3.

The receptor was isolated from a young man in good health. The chain joins TRBV2 to TRBJ1-2; 7 nucleotides line up with TRBD1. The material sequenced was naive CD8+ T cells sorted from blood. In DNA, the CDR3 is TGTGCCAGCAGTGAAGGGGAGGGGGCTAGCTATGGCTACACCTTC. It is translated as CASSEGEGASYGYTF.